Below, one T cell receptor (beta chain) is given with its context. Its antigen is currently unknown. This sample stems from a study of cytomegalovirus exposure and HLA in healthy donors. The study, taken as a whole, reports: Subsequent analysis showed first-cohort TCR clusters tending to co-occur in over a hundred validation repertoires. The study labeled 150 or so TCR beta chains cytomegalovirus-associated.

In germline, CDR1 is SGHVS, CDR2 FNYEAQ. Unmatched junction bases numbered 5, after V lost 0 bases and J lost 3 bases. The CDR3 has 16 residues. Here immunoSEQ multiplex PCR was the method, and the copy in TCRdb shows in-frame clones only, minus some. The table has roughly 150,000 clones, around 90% seen once. The chain uses TRBV7-6 and TRBJ2-7, with TRBD2 identical over 10 bases. Sequenced input: PBMCs. This sequence was found in a man between 18 and 35 years old in good health and CMV-seronegative. CDR3 region: CASSLAPSGSVYEQYF. DNA of the CDR3: TGTGCCAGCAGCTTAGCTCCTAGCGGGAGTGTCTACGAGCAGTACTTC.